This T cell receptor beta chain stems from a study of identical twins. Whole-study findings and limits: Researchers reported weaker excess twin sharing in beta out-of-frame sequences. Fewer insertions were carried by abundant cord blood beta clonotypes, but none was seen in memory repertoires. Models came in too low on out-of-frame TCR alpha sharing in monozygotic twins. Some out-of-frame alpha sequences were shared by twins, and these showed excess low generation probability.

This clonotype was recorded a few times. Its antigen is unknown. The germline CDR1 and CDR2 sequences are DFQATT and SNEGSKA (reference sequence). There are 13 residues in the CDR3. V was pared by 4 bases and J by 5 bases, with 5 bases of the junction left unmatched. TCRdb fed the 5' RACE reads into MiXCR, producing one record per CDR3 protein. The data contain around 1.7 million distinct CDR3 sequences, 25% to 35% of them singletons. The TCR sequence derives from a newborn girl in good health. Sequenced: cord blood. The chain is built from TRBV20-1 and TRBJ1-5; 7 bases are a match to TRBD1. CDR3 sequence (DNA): TGCAGTGCTAAGGACAGGCCTTATCAGCCCCAGCATTTT. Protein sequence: CSAKDRPYQPQHF.